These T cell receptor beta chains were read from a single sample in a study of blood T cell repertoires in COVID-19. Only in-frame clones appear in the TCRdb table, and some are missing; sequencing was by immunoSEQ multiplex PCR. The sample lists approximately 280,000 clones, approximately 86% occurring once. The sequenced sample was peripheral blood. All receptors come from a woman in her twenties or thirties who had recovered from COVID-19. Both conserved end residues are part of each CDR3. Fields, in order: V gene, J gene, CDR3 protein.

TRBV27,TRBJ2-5,CASSHGDQETQYF
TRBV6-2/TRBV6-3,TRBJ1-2,CASSYPGSSNYGYTF
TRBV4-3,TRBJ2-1,CASSVLTGVPDNEQFF
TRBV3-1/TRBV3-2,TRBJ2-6,CASSRPAGGGANVLTF
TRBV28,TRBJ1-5,CASSLPDQGFNQPQHF
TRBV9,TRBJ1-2,CASSVAAGQPNYGYTF
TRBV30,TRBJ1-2,CAWSVRDYGYTF
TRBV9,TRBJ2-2,CASSVVSSGSLGTGELFF
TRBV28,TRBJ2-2,CASSLVVNGELFF
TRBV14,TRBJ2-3,CASSPRPRGTDTQYF
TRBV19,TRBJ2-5,CATSSLGTWYLPQYF
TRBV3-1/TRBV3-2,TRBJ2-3,CASSQGQAPSQYF
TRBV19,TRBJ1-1,CASIRGSTEAFF
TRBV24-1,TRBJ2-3,CATSDPYGGTGTQYF
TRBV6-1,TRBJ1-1,CASSGAGHPIAEAFF
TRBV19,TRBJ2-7,CATVQGYEQYF
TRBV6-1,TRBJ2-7,CASSDGGFYEQYF
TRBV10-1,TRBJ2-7,CASRSGTGDYEQYF
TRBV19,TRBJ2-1,CASSPAVAGANEQFF
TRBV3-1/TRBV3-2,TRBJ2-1,CASSQVEGTYNEQFF
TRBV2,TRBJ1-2,CASSVQGTYTF
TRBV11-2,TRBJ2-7,CASSPTTYEQYF
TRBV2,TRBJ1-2,CASREESSIFYGYTF
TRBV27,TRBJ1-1,CASSLQGSVSEAFF
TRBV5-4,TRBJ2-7,CASSRGGTGDRSYEQYF
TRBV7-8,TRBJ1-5,CASSLAWDRVYSNQPQHF
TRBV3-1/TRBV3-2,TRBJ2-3,CASSQDIRKDTQYF
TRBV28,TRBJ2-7,CASRTGGKNYEQYF
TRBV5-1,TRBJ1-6,CASSVDRTYNSPLHF
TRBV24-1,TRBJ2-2,CATSDAGQGLAGELFF
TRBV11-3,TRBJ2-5,CASSLSLGGTQYF
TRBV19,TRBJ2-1,CASRAGRHNEQFF